This T cell receptor beta chain was found in a study of T cell responses to AZD1222 COVID-19 vaccine. Clones were read by immunoSEQ multiplex PCR, and TCRdb kept only the in-frame ones, dropping some. The repertoire has more than 85,000 clones, about 88% of them found once; the top ten carry 40% to 55%. V was shortened by 4 bases and J by 2 bases, with 5 bases between the two germline ends. Germline V gene lookup returns CDR1 GTSNPN and CDR2 SVGIG (reference sequence). The CDR3 sequence is 11 residues long. Sample: peripheral blood, taken 28 days after the second AZD1222 dose. This chain connects TRBV30 to TRBJ1-1; D remains ambiguous. The clonotype comes from an adult who received the AZD1222 COVID-19 vaccine. The CDR3 here is CAWNRNTEAFF. CDR3 sequence (DNA): TGTGCCTGGAACAGAAACACTGAAGCTTTCTTT.